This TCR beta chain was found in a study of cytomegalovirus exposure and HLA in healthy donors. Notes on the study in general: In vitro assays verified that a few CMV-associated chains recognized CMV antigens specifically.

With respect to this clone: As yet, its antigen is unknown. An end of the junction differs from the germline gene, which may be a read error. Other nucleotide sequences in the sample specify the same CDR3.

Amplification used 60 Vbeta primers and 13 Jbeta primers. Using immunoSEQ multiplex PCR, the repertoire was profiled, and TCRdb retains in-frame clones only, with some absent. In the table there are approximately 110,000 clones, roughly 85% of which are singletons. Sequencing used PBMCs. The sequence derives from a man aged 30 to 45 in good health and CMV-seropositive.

CDR3 region: CASSPRGLESYGYTF. In nucleotides, the CDR3 is TGCGCCAGTAGCCCCCGCGGCCTGGAGAGCTATGGCTACACCTTC. The J gene is TRBJ1-2, the V gene TRBV4-1; D is ambiguous. CDR3 length: 15 residues. CDR1 is MGHRA, CDR2 YSYEKL, per germline.